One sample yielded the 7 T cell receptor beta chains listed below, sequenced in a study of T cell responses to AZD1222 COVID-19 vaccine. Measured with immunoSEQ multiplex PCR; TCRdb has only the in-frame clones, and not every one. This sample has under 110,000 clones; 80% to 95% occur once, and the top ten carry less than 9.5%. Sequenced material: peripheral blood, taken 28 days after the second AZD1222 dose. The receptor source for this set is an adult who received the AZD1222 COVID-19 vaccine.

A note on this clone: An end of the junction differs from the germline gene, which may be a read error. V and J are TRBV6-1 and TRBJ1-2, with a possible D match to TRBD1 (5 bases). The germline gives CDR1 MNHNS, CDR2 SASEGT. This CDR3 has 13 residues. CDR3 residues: CASSEGQDYGYTF. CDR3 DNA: TGTGCCAGCAGCGAAGGACAAGACTATGGCTACACCTTC.

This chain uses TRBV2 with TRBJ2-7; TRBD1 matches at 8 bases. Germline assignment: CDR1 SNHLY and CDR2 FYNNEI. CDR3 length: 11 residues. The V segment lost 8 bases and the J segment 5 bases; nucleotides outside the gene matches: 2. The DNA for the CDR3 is TGTGCCAGCCAACAGGGGGACGAGCAGTACTTC. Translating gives CASQQGDEQYF.

CDR3: CAGEPGGLREKLFF. CDR3 bases: TGTGCCGGAGAGCCCGGGGGCTTACGAGAAAAACTGTTTTTT. This rearrangement joins TRBV7-9 to TRBJ1-4, with a tentative D call TRBD1 (6 bases). The germline V and J ends were trimmed by 11 bases and 8 bases, with 21 bases remaining between them. The CDR3 runs 14 residues. Germline CDR1 SEHNR, CDR2 FQNEAQ (reference sequence).

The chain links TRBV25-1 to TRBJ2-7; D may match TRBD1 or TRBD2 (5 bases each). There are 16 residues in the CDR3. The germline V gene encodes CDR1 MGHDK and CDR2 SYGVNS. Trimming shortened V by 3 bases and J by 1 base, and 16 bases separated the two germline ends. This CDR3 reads CASSDPSGTGSYEQYF. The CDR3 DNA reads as TGTGCCAGCAGTGATCCCTCCGGGACGGGGTCCTACGAGCAGTACTTC.

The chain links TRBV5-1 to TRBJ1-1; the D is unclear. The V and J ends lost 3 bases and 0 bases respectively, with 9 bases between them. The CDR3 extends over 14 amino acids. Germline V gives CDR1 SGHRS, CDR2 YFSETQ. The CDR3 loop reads CASSSLVLNTEAFF. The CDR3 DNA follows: TGCGCCAGCAGCTCACTAGTTCTGAACACTGAAGCTTTCTTT.

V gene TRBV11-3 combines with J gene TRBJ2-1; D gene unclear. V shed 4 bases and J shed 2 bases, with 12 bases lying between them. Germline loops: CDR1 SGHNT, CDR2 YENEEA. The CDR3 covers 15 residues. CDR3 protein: CASSSRLGAYNEQFF. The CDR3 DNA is TGTGCCAGCAGCTCTCGGCTAGGAGCCTACAATGAGCAGTTCTTC.

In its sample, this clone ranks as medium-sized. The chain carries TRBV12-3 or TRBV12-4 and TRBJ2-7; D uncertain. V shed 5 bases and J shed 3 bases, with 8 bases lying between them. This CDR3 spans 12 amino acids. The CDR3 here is CASSPPDYEQYF. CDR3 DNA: TGTGCCAGCAGTCCCCCCGACTACGAGCAGTACTTC.